A single sample is the source of the 21 T cell receptor beta chains below, sequenced in a study of CD8 T cells in ankylosing spondylitis. One entry per CDR3 protein results from TCRdb running MiXCR on the 5' RACE reads. The sample carries 250,000 to 300,000 distinct CDR3 sequences, over 15% recorded once. Sequencing used blood, either unsorted or a sorted T cell fraction (not recorded which). Receptors were obtained from a male donor with ankylosing spondylitis or in good health (not recorded which).

The J gene is TRBJ1-5, the V gene TRBV7-2; no clear D. The V and J ends lost 3 bases and 5 bases respectively, with 8 bases between them. Looked up from germline, CDR1 is SGHTA and CDR2 is FQGNSA. The CDR3 has 13 amino acids. The CDR3 region has the DNA TGTGCCAGCAGCTTTGTGGTGGATCAGCCCCAGCATTTT. Its protein product is CASSFVVDQPQHF.

The rearrangement uses TRBV20-1 and TRBJ2-2; D is undetermined. Per germline, CDR1 DFQATT and CDR2 SNEGSKA (reference sequence). CDR3 length: 15 residues. V lost 6 bases, J lost 5 bases, and 19 bases lay in between. Here the CDR3 DNA reads TGCAGTGCCGAAGACGAAATAATTGGGACCGGGGAGCTGTTTTTT. As protein: CSAEDEIIGTGELFF.

This clonotype has a handful of counts. The gene calls are TRBV5-1 and TRBJ2-2, with TRBD1 matching 9 bases. This CDR3 is built from 15 residues. Germline CDR1 reads SGHRS; CDR2 reads YFSETQ. V trimming: 3 bases; J trimming: 4 bases; junction bases outside the gene matches: 4. Here the CDR3 reads CASSWDRVATGELFF. CDR3 bases: TGCGCCAGCAGCTGGGACAGGGTAGCCACCGGGGAGCTGTTTTTT.

V gene TRBV12-3 or TRBV12-4 combines with J gene TRBJ1-5; tentative D call: TRBD1 (5 bases). This CDR3 is built from 16 residues. V was trimmed by 5 bases and J by 0 bases, leaving 14 bases between them. The CDR3 region has the DNA TGTGCCAGCAGTGTCCTGGGGGGGGATAGCAATCAGCCCCAGCATTTT. Translated, it gives CASSVLGGDSNQPQHF.

V is TRBV28 and J is TRBJ1-2; TRBD1 aligns across 9 bases. Trimming at V came to 5 bases and at J to 4 bases, leaving 14 bases not matched to a gene. The germline V gene encodes CDR1 MDHEN and CDR2 SYDVKM. The CDR3 extends over 17 amino acids. The CDR3 nucleotides are TGTGCCAGCAGTCTACAGGGGACAGGGATCGGCCCCTATGGCTACACCTTC. The encoded protein is CASSLQGTGIGPYGYTF.

The chain recombines TRBV5-1 with TRBJ2-1, with D possibly matching TRBD2 (6 bases). Per germline, CDR1 SGHRS and CDR2 YFSETQ. Trimming took 0 bases from V and 5 from J, leaving 18 bases between them. This CDR3 has 17 residues. The CDR3 nucleotides read TGCGCCAGCAGCTTGGAGATTCCGGGACTGGTAAACAATGAGCAGTTCTTC. Its protein product is CASSLEIPGLVNNEQFF.

The chain uses TRBV28 and TRBJ2-3, with 8 bases identical to TRBD2. The V gene end was trimmed by 9 bases and the J gene end by 5 bases; junction bases not matched to a gene: 13. Per the germline V gene, CDR1 is MDHEN and CDR2 is SYDVKM. This CDR3 is 15 amino acids long. CDR3 in amino acids: CASLQYGGAGDTQYF. The CDR3 region has the DNA TGTGCCAGTCTACAATACGGGGGGGCCGGAGATACGCAGTATTTT.

V gene TRBV24-1 combines with J gene TRBJ2-7, with D unclear. The CDR3 runs 12 residues. Germline-derived CDR1 and CDR2 are KGHDR and SFDVKD. With 8 bases removed from V and 6 bases from J, the gap between germline ends came to 13 bases. The CDR3 DNA follows: TGTGCCACCACTACCTGTGGGGTCGAGCAGTACGTC. Encoded protein: CATTTCGVEQYV.

The chain recombines TRBV28 with TRBJ2-5; D is unclear. Germline assignment: CDR1 MDHEN and CDR2 SYDVKM. V lost 6 bases, J lost 5 bases, and 7 bases lay in between. The CDR3 length is 11 residues. CDR3 residues: CASSHDETQYF. CDR3 nucleotide sequence: TGTGCCAGCAGCCACGACGAGACCCAGTACTTC.

CDR3 DNA: TGTGCCAGCAGCGGGGACATACGGGAGACCCAGTACTTC. This sequence encodes CASSGDIRETQYF. This chain links TRBV9 with TRBJ2-5; tentatively, D is TRBD1 (6 bases). The V end lost 3 bases, the J end lost 5 bases, and 11 bases lay between the germline ends. CDR1 is SGDLS and CDR2 is YYNGEE in the germline V gene. The CDR3 runs to 13 residues.

The chain has TRBV7-2 and TRBJ1-1; unclear D gene. The CDR3 totals 13 residues. Trimming took 1 base from V and 9 from J, leaving 12 bases between them. Germline loops: CDR1 SGHTA, CDR2 FQGNSA. CDR3 DNA sequence: TGTGCCAGCAGCTTAGAAAGGCAGACTAAAGCTTTCTTT. The encoded protein is CASSLERQTKAFF.

This clonotype appeared a few times. V gene TRBV4-2 combines with J gene TRBJ2-5, with no clear D. This CDR3 contains 14 residues. From germline, CDR1 is LGHNA and CDR2 YNFKEQ. Trimming left V 0 bases short and J 5 bases short, with 10 bases between. CDR3 amino acids: CASSQERGRETQYF. DNA of the CDR3: TGTGCCAGCAGCCAAGAGCGTGGAAGGGAGACCCAGTACTTC.

The V and J genes are TRBV12-3 or TRBV12-4 and TRBJ2-5, with D possibly being TRBD2 (5 bases). V was clipped by 7 bases and J by 4 bases, with 16 bases between them. The CDR3 runs 14 residues. In DNA form, the CDR3 reads TGTGCCAGCAAAAGAGTTGCGGGTGGAGAGACCCAGTACTTC. Residues: CASKRVAGGETQYF.

Concerning this clonotype: It may be a read error: a sequence one base away is much more abundant. CDR3 amino acids: CSAPGQAVSTEAFF. The CDR3 region has the DNA TGCAGTGCCCCCGGACAGGCGGTGAGCACTGAAGCTTTCTTT. The rearrangement uses TRBV20-1 and TRBJ1-1; 7 positions agree with TRBD1. Unmatched junction bases numbered 11, after V lost 6 bases and J lost 4 bases. CDR3 length: 14 residues. Germline values: CDR1 DFQATT, CDR2 SNEGSKA (reference sequence).

The chain uses TRBV7-6 and TRBJ2-2, with D hard to call. The V gene's germline CDR1 is SGHVS and CDR2 FNYEAQ. V was pared by 2 bases and J by 0 bases, with 7 bases between. The CDR3 is made up of 15 amino acids. CDR3 region: CASSLRVSNTGELFF. The CDR3 nucleotides read TGTGCCAGCAGCTTAAGGGTTTCGAACACCGGGGAGCTGTTTTTT.

This clonotype was seen ten or more times. DNA of the CDR3: TGCGCCAGCAGCTTGGATGAGGGGCGCAATCAGCCCCAGCATTTT. Residues: CASSLDEGRNQPQHF. The chain carries TRBV5-1 and TRBJ1-5; D might be TRBD1 (5 bases). CDR3 length: 15 residues. Germline V lookup: CDR1 SGHRS, CDR2 YFSETQ. Trimming removed 0 bases from V and 2 bases from J, with 9 bases in between.

The chain employs TRBV29-1 and TRBJ1-2; possible D gene TRBD1, 6 bases. Trimming cost V 6 bases and J 0 bases, with 17 bases left between them. The CDR3 totals 15 residues. Germline-derived CDR1 and CDR2 are SQVTM and ANQGSEA. For the CDR3, the DNA is TGCAGCGTACTTCAGGGGACGGCAGCTAACTATGGCTACACCTTC. It encodes CSVLQGTAANYGYTF.

CDR3 residues: CASSSGTSEQFF. CDR3 nucleotide sequence: TGCGCCAGCAGCTCCGGGACTAGCGAGCAGTTCTTC. The chain uses TRBV5-1 and TRBJ2-1; 9 nucleotides agree with TRBD2. The ends lost 3 bases at V and 10 bases at J; junction bases unmatched: 2. The CDR3 is made up of 12 amino acids. Looked up from germline, CDR1 is SGHRS and CDR2 is YFSETQ.

This clonotype was seen a few times. The chain links TRBV29-1 to TRBJ1-1; unclear D gene. Germline V lookup: CDR1 SQVTM, CDR2 ANQGSEA. The CDR3 is 13 amino acids. With 0 bases removed from V and 1 base from J, the gap between germline ends came to 6 bases. CDR3 nucleotide sequence: TGCAGCGTTGAAGATATCCAGAACACTGAAGCTTTCTTT. Translated, it gives CSVEDIQNTEAFF.

This sequence joins TRBV27 and TRBJ2-3, with 12 positions matching TRBD2. Germline assignment: CDR1 MNHEY and CDR2 SMNVEV (reference sequence). The CDR3 contains 14 residues. The V segment lost 2 bases and the J segment 11 bases; nucleotides outside the gene matches: 5. CDR3 nucleotide sequence: TGTGCCAGCAGTTTAGTTCTAGCGGGGGGGGAGCAGTATTTT. Residues: CASSLVLAGGEQYF.

This clonotype appeared a few times. This sequence joins TRBV5-1 and TRBJ1-1; the match to TRBD1 covers 12 bases. Looked up from germline, CDR1 is SGHRS and CDR2 is YFSETQ. V dropped 0 bases and J dropped 4; count of bases not matched to a gene: 4. This CDR3 contains 16 residues. The CDR3 coding sequence is TGCGCCAGCAGCTTGGCTGGGACAGGGGGCATCACTGAAGCTTTCTTT. Translating it yields CASSLAGTGGITEAFF.